This T cell receptor beta chain was captured by sequencing in a study of shared T cell receptors in the human thymus. Repertoires were generated with immunoSEQ multiplex PCR, while TCRdb's copy carries only in-frame clones and drops some. The data contain roughly 700,000 clones, around 87% of them singletons. V was pared by 11 bases and J by 3 bases, with 14 bases between. Germline V CDR1 and CDR2: WSHSY, SAAADI. The CDR3 length is 12 residues. These sequences were also reported in another study, on human thymus T cells.

The chain recombines TRBV10-2 with TRBJ2-7; perhaps TRBD2 as D (6 bases). Material for sequencing was thymocytes. The source of this sequence is a boy under two years old with a congenital heart defect. The CDR3 nucleotides read TGCGCCCCCCTGGAGGGCCACTACGAGCAGTACTTC. Translated, it gives CAPLEGHYEQYF.